This paragraph reports one T cell receptor (beta chain). Its antigen is not yet known. There are no base qualities to consult, and no much larger clone falls within one base. TCRbeta CDR3 regions were amplified from genomic DNA using the immunoSEQ Assay, a bias-controlled multiplex PCR. The source study handled its data this way. Within the assay, amplification of reference gene primers was used to estimate how many nucleated cells each sample contained. To quantify the absolute abundance of each unique TCRbeta CDR3 rearrangement, sequence reads were collapsed and filtered. For each sample, productive Simpson clonality was calculated as the square root of Simpson's diversity index across productive rearrangements. TCRdb limited this immuneACCESS table to in-frame rearrangements with V and J called. A share of clones is missing; checked studies link under half to unresolved V genes, and the rest is unexplained. From that table come the V and J calls and clone size; the DNA was used to work out D and trimming. For this sample there are 85,000 to 110,000 clones; roughly 90% appear just once. Under 8% of the sample is taken by the ten largest.

The source of the sample is a study of blood T cell repertoires in COVID-19 (TCRdb year 2020). Study-level background: Collaborator samples came from the United States, Italy and Spain and covered acute and convalescent phases of COVID-19. The material from the prospective study consisted of cDNA or gDNA derived from T cells, B-cell-depleted T cells, or PBMCs. Subjects who had been exposed to COVID-19, were actively infected with it, or had recovered from it provided the deeply sampled blood TCRbeta repertoires that made up the dataset. A freely available public database, intended as a resource for researchers studying the immune response to SARS-CoV-2, is where the repertoires were released. The samples were drawn from the first 160 participants of the ongoing ImmuneRACE study and from some 1,300 subjects provided by 6 global collaborators. Sample metadata almost always included a de-identified subject ID, COVID-19 status, age in years and sex. HLA class I and class II types, where available, came from metadata supplied by the sample provider rather than from assay-based typing.

Collaborating institutions collected whole blood in K2EDTA tubes following their own protocols. For TCRbeta analysis, collaborators shipped samples in one of three forms: frozen whole blood, isolated PBMCs, or DNA extracted from either of those sample types. Points the paper makes about the study in general: The amount of clinical and demographic metadata varied by source and participant and was provided uncurated.

From cysteine to phenylalanine, the CDR3 is 18 amino acids long. Here the CDR3 DNA is all that survives: 54 bases in frame from base 1. From a lookup of the germline V gene, CDR1 and CDR2 are KGHSH and LQKENI. Deletion took 3 bases off V and 7 bases off J, with a span of 25 bases between the germline ends. This TCR was recovered from a human donor in a cohort sampled during active COVID-19. The chain is made from TRBV18 and TRBJ1-5; TRBD1 is a weak D gene call, 5 bases matching. The sequenced sample was peripheral blood. The CDR3 sequence is CASSPFTPVGGLQQPQHF. The DNA sequence is as follows: TGTGCCAGCTCACCTTTTACCCCCGTGGGGGGATTACAGCAGCCCCAGCATTTT. With the rest looked up from the reference TRBV18 and TRBJ1-5 genes rather than sequenced, the full variable domain is NAGVMQNPRHLVRRRGQEARLRCSPMKGHSHVYWYRQLPEEGLKFMVYLQKENIIDESGMPKERFSAEFPKEGPSILRIQQVVRGDSAAYFCASSPFTPVGGLQQPQHFGDGTRLSIL.